The next 9 T cell receptor beta chains were all read from a single sample in a study of T cell responses to AZD1222 COVID-19 vaccine. Sequencing used immunoSEQ multiplex PCR; TCRdb keeps in-frame clones, though not all of them. Here the sample spans roughly 85,000 clones, approximately 87% being singletons. The sample was peripheral blood, taken on day 0 of AZD1222 vaccination. Source of these receptors: an adult in good health.

The rearrangement uses TRBV4-1 and TRBJ1-4; no clear D. CDR1 MGHRA and CDR2 YSYEKL come from the germline V gene. CDR3 size: 14 residues. V was pared by 0 bases and J by 5 bases, with 7 bases between. The CDR3 protein is CASSQERSNEKLFF. CDR3 in DNA: TGCGCCAGCAGCCAAGAACGGTCCAATGAAAAACTGTTTTTT.

On this clone itself: The same CDR3 is also encoded by other DNA sequences in this sample. The chain has TRBV7-8 and TRBJ2-7, with 9 bases aligning to TRBD1. J lost 5 bases, V lost 6 bases, and 5 bases had no gene match. In germline, CDR1 is SGHVS, CDR2 FQNEAQ. CDR3 length: 13 amino acids. The CDR3 DNA reads TGTGCCAGCAGAGTGGACAGGGGCCACGAGCAGTACTTC. Translating it yields CASRVDRGHEQYF.

The chain is built from TRBV29-1 and TRBJ1-5; no clear D gene. This CDR3 has 12 amino acids. Germline-derived CDR1 and CDR2 are SQVTM and ANQGSEA. V gave up 4 bases and J gave up 4 bases, with 8 bases separating them. CDR3 in DNA: TGCAGCGTTGGGGTAGGAAATCAGCCCCAGCATTTT. It yields the protein CSVGVGNQPQHF.

The V and J genes are TRBV10-1 and TRBJ2-5, with D hard to call. This CDR3 region has 12 residues. V gave up 3 bases and J gave up 5 bases, with 7 bases separating them. Per germline, CDR1 WNHNN and CDR2 SYGVQD (reference sequence). CDR3 sequence reads: CASSDSMETQYF. Here the CDR3 DNA reads TGCGCCAGCAGTGACTCCATGGAGACCCAGTACTTC.

This clone showed up just once. The genes are TRBV6-2 or TRBV6-3 and TRBJ1-5; D gene unclear. Trimming took off 3 bases at V and 6 bases at J, with 15 bases between the two ends. This CDR3 contains 15 residues. Germline V gene data show CDR1 as MNHEY and CDR2 as SVGEGT. CDR3 residues: CASSYLLQSPQPQHF. For the CDR3, the DNA is TGTGCCAGCAGTTATCTTCTTCAGTCCCCTCAGCCCCAGCATTTT.

The chain has TRBV4-2 and TRBJ2-6, with D perhaps matching TRBD1 (7 bases). The germline V gene encodes CDR1 LGHNA and CDR2 YNFKEQ. This CDR3 contains 17 residues. V was pared by 1 base and J by 0 bases, with 10 bases between. The CDR3 region has the DNA TGTGCCAGCAGCCAAGCGGGGGACAGCTCTGGGGCCAACGTCCTGACTTTC. This codes for CASSQAGDSSGANVLTF.

This clone was seen only once. This sequence joins TRBV6-6 and TRBJ1-3; D remains unclear. With 2 bases removed from V and 1 base from J, the gap between germline ends came to 12 bases. Germline CDR1 MNHNY, CDR2 SVGAGI (reference sequence). This CDR3 region has 16 residues. As DNA, the CDR3 is TGTGCCAGCAGTTACGAGTGTGTTGGTTCTGGAAACACCATATATTTT. It translates to CASSYECVGSGNTIYF.

The genes are TRBV10-3 and TRBJ1-2, with 10 bases matching TRBD1. V shed 6 bases, J shed 6 bases, and the junction held 4 bases outside the gene matches. Germline CDR1 reads ENHRY; CDR2 reads SYGVKD. The CDR3 loop spans 13 amino acids. The DNA for the CDR3 is TGTGCCATCAGATTGACAGGGGGCGATGGCTACACCTTC. Protein: CAIRLTGGDGYTF.

This rearrangement joins TRBV27 to TRBJ2-7, with D tentatively TRBD1 or TRBD2 (6 bases each). V was trimmed by 4 bases and J by 0 bases, leaving 10 bases between them. CDR3 length equals 14 residues. Per germline, CDR1 MNHEY and CDR2 SMNVEV (reference sequence). As DNA, the CDR3 is TGTGCCAGCAGTTGGGGGGCTGGCTCCTACGAGCAGTACTTC. Protein product: CASSWGAGSYEQYF.